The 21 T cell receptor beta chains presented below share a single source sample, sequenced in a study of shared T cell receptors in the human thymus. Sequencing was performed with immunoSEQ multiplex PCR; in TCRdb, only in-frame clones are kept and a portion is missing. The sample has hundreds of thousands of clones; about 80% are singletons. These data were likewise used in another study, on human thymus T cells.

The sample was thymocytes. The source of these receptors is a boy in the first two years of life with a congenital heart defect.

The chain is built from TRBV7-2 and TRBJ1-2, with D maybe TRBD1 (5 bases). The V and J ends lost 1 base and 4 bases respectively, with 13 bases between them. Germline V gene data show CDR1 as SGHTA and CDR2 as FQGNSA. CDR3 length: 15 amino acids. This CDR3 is CASSLGQGSIYGYTF. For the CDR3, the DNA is TGTGCCAGCAGCTTAGGGCAGGGATCCATCTATGGCTACACCTTC.

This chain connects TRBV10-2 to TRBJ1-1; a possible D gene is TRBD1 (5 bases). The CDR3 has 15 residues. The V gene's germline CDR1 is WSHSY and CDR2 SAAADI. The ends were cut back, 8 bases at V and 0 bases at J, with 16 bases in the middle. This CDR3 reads CASRRRDGMNTEAFF. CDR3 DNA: TGCGCCAGCCGCCGGCGGGACGGGATGAACACTGAAGCTTTCTTT.

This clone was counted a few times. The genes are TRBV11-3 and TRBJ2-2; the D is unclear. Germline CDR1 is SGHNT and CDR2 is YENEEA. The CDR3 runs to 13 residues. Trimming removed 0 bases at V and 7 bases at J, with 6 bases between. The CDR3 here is CASSLDRVGELFF. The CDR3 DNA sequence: TGTGCCAGCAGCTTAGATCGGGTCGGGGAGCTGTTTTTT.

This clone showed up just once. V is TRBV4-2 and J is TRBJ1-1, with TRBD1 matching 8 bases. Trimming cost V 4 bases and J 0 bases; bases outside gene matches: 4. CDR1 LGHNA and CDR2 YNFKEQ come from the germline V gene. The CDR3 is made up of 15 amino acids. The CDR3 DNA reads TGTGCCAGCAGCCCGGGACAGGAGATGAACACTGAAGCTTTCTTT. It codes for CASSPGQEMNTEAFF.

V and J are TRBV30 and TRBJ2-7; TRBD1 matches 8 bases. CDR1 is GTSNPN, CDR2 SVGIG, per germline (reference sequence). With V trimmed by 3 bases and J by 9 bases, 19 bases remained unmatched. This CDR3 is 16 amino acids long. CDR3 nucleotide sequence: TGTGCCTGGAGCGAGGGCGAGACAGGGGCTTCCCGTGGGCAGTACTTC. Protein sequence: CAWSEGETGASRGQYF.

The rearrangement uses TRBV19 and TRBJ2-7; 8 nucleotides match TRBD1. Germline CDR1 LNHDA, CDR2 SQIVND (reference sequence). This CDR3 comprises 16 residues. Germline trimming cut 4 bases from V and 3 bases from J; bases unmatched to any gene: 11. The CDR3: CASSNGTGAPLYEQYF. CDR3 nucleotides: TGTGCCAGTAGTAACGGGACAGGAGCTCCGCTCTACGAGCAGTACTTC.

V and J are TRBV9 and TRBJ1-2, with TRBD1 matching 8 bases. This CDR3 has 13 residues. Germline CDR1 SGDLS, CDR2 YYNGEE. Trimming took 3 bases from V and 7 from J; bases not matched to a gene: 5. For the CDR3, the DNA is TGTGCCAGCAGCGGAGACAGGGGCAGTGGCTACACCTTC. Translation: CASSGDRGSGYTF.

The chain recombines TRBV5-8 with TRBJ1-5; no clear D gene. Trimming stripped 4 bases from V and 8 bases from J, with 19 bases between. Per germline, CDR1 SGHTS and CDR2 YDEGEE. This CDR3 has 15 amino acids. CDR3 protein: CASSPALTGREPQHF. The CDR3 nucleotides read TGTGCCAGCAGCCCCGCCCTGACGGGTCGCGAGCCCCAGCATTTT.

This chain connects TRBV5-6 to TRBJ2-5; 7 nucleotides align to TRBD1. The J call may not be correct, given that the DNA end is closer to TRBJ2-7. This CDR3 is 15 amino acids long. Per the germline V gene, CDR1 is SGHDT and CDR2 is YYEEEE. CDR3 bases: TGTGCCAGCAGCTTGGTTACAGGGGTATCGTACGAGCAGTACTTC. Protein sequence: CASSLVTGVSYEQYF.

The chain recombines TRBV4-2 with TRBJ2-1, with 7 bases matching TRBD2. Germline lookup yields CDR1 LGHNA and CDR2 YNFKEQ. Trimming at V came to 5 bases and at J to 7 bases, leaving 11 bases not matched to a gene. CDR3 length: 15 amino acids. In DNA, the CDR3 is TGTGCCAGCAGCGCTCTAGCGGAGGGAGGAAATGAGCAGTTCTTC. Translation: CASSALAEGGNEQFF.

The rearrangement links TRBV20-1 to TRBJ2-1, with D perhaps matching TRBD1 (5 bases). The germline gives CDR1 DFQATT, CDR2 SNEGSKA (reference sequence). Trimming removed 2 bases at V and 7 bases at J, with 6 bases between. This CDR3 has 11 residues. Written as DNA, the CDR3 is TGCAGTGCTAGAAGGGGAAATGAGCAGTTCTTC. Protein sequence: CSARRGNEQFF.

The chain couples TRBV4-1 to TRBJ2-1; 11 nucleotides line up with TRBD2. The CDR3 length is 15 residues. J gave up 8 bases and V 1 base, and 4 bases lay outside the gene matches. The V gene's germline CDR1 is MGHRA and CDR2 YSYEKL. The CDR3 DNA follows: TGCGCCAGCAGCCAAGGGACTAGCGGGCATGATGAGCAGTTCTTC. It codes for CASSQGTSGHDEQFF.

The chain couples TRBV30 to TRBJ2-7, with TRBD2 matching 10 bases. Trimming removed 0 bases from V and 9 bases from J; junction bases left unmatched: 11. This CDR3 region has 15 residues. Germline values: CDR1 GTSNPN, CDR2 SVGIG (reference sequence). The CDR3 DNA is TGTGCCTGGAGTGTCAGGCTAGCGGGAGAAGATGGGCAGTACTTC. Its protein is CAWSVRLAGEDGQYF.

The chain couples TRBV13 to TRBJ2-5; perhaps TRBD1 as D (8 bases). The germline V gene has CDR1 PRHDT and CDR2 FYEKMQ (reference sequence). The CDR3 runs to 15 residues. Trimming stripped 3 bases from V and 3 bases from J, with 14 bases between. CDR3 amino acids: CASSFGQGGEETQYF. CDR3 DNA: TGTGCCAGCAGCTTTGGACAGGGAGGGGAAGAGACCCAGTACTTC.

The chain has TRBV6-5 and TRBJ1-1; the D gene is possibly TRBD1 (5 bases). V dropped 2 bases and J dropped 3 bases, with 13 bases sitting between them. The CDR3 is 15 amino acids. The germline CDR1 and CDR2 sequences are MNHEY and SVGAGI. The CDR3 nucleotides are TGTGCCAGCAGTTACGGCCGGGGGGAAGACACTGAAGCTTTCTTT. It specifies CASSYGRGEDTEAFF.

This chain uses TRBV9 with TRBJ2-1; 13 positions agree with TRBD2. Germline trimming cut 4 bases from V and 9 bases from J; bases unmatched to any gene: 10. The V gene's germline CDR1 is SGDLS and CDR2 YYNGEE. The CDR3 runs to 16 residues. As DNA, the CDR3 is TGTGCCAGCAGCCCCTCAACTAGCGGGAGGGCCGGTGAGCAGTTCTTC. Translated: CASSPSTSGRAGEQFF.

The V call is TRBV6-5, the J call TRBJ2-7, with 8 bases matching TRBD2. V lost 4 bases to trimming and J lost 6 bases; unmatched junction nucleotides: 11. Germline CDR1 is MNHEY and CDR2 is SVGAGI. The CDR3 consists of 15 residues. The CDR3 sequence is CASSSTLLADGEQYF. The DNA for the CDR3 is TGTGCCAGCAGTTCCACCCTACTAGCGGATGGCGAGCAGTACTTC.

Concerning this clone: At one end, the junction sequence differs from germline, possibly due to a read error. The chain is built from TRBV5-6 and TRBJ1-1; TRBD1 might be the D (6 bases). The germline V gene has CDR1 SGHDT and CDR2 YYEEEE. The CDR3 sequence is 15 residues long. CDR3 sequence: CAGSSGQPQGTEAFF. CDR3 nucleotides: TGTGCCGGCAGCTCAGGACAGCCCCAGGGCACTGAAGCTTTCTTT.

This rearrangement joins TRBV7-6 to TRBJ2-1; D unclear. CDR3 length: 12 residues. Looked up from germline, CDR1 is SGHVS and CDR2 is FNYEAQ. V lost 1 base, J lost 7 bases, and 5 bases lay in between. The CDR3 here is CASSLGVNEQFF. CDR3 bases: TGTGCCAGCAGCTTAGGAGTTAATGAGCAGTTCTTC.

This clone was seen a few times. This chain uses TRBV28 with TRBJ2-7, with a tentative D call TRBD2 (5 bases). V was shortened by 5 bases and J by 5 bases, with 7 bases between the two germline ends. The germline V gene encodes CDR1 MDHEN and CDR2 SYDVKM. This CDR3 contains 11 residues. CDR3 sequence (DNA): TGTGCCAGCAGTGAGAGGGACGAGCAGTACTTC. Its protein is CASSERDEQYF.

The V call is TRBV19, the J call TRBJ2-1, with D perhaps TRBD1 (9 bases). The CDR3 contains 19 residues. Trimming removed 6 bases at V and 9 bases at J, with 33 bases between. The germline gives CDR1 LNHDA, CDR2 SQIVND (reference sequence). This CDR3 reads CASRSPDRGGKGAGAEQFF. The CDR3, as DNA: TGTGCCAGTAGGTCCCCCGACAGGGGGGGCAAGGGAGCGGGAGCTGAGCAGTTCTTC.